This T cell receptor (beta chain) was documented in a study of blood T cell repertoires in COVID-19. The J segment lost 5 bases and the V segment lost 3 bases, leaving 7 bases of the junction unmatched. The CDR3 totals 15 residues. Looked up from germline, CDR1 is SNHLY and CDR2 is FYNNEI. Profiled with immunoSEQ multiplex PCR; TCRdb holds only in-frame clones, not every one. This sample has 300,000 to 400,000 clones, with about nine tenths found just once. The chain couples TRBV2 to TRBJ1-2, with 9 bases identical to TRBD1. What was sequenced was peripheral blood. The sequence was collected from a woman between 50 and 59 years old with COVID-19, enrolled during active disease. The CDR3 DNA reads as TGTGCCAGCAGTGAGGAATGGACAGGGGTTTATGGCTACACCTTC. Protein product: CASSEEWTGVYGYTF.